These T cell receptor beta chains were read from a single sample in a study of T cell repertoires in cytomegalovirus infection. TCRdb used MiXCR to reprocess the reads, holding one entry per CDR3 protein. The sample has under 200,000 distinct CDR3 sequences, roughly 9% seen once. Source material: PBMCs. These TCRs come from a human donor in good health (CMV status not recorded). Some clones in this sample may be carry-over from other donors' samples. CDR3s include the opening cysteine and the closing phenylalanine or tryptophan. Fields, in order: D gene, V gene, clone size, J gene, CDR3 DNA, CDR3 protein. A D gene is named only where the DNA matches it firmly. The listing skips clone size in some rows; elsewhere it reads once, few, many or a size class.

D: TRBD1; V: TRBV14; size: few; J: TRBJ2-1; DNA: TGTGCCAGCAGTCCCTCCAACAGGGGCTGGTCCTACAATGAGCAGTTCTTC; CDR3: CASSPSNRGWSYNEQFF
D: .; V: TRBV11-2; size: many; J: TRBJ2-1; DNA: TGTGCCACAGCCCGGGGGCCTGGGAATGAGCAGTTCTTC; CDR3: CATARGPGNEQFF
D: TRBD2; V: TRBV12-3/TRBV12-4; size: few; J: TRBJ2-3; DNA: TGTGCCAGCAGTTTAGCAGTCCTAGCGGGGTCCACAGATACGCAGTATTTT; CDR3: CASSLAVLAGSTDTQYF
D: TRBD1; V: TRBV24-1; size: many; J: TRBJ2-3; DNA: TGTGCCACCAGTGATCACGGACAGGGAGTGTCAGATACGCAGTATTTT; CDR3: CATSDHGQGVSDTQYF
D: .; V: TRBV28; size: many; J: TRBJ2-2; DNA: TGTGCCAGCACCCTAGGGGGAAGGCACGCCGGGGAGCTGTTTTTT; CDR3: CASTLGGRHAGELFF
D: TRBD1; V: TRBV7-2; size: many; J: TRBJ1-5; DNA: TGTGCCAGCAGCTGGGCCGGGACAGACAATCAGCCCCAGCATTTT; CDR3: CASSWAGTDNQPQHF
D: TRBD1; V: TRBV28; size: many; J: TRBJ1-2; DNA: TGTGCCAGCAGTGTCGCGGGACAGGGGAGTGGCTACACCTTC; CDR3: CASSVAGQGSGYTF
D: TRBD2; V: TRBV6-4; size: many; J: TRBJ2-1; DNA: TGTGCCAGCAGTGAAACGACTAGCGGGAGATTTGAGCAGTTCTTC; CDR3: CASSETTSGRFEQFF
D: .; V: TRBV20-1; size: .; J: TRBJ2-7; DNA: TGCAGTGCAGGGACCGCCGGAACCTACGAGCAGTACTTC; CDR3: CSAGTAGTYEQYF
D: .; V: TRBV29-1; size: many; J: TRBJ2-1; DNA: TGCAGCGTTGAGCGCCTCCAGGGGAATGAGCAGTTCTTC; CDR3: CSVERLQGNEQFF
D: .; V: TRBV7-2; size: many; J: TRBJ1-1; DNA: TGTGCCAGCAGCTTAGGGACCGGGACGGAGGGGTTAGCTGAAGCTTTCTTT; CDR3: CASSLGTGTEGLAEAFF
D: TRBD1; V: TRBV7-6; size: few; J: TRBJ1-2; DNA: TGTGCCAGCGGGACAGGGGGCTCGGTCTATGGCTACACCTTC; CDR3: CASGTGGSVYGYTF